Sequencing of this TCR beta chain was carried out in a study of T cells in Graves' hyperthyroidism and ophthalmopathy. Findings and limits, study-wide: Appearing also in blood were most of the thyroid clonotypes expanded above 0.001. Median prediction lead before ophthalmopathy onset was about 6.3 months with the model.

Clinical symptoms, serum thyroxine, TRAb, thyroid ultrasound and orbital computed tomography informed diagnoses. This clonotype was picked up many times. Its cognate antigen is unknown. This CDR3 has 14 amino acids. V lost 7 bases, J lost 4 bases, and 15 bases lay in between. In germline, CDR1 is SGHRS, CDR2 YFSETQ. Amplified TCR beta CDR3 regions derived from RNA transcripts. Researchers ran a first-round RT-PCR on the TCR CDR3 using the HTBI primer set. TCRdb re-called the multiplex PCR reads with MiXCR, one entry per CDR3 protein. The sample contains approximately 520,000 distinct CDR3 sequences, more than 20% of which appear only once.

The receptor's source is a man aged 18 to 30 with Graves' hyperthyroidism. Sequenced input: blood. The chain carries TRBV5-1 and TRBJ1-3, with a possible D match to TRBD1 (5 bases). As DNA, the CDR3 is TGCGCCAGCTTCGAGGGACTGACGGGAAACACCATATATTTT. Amino acids: CASFEGLTGNTIYF.